A single sample is the source of the 11 T cell receptor beta chains below, sequenced in a study of cytotoxic CD8 clonotypes in ibrutinib-treated CLL. Method: immunoSEQ multiplex PCR; TCRdb's copy keeps in-frame clones and lacks some. The top ten clones hold under 9.5% of a sample with 25,000 to 30,000 clones, 65% to 90% of them seen once. The sample consisted of PBMCs, taken after 24 months of ibrutinib treatment. All receptors derive from a human donor with chronic lymphocytic leukemia.

The table lists this clone with a count of one. This chain joins TRBV7-8 and TRBJ2-5; TRBD1 matches 7 bases. CDR1 is SGHVS and CDR2 is FQNEAQ in the germline V gene. The J segment lost 2 bases and the V segment lost 2 bases, leaving 5 bases of the junction unmatched. There are 15 residues in the CDR3. CDR3 in DNA: TGTGCCAGCAGCTTATGGACAGGCTGGCAAGAGACCCAGTACTTC. It yields the protein CASSLWTGWQETQYF.

This clone was counted once. The rearrangement links TRBV5-1 to TRBJ1-6, with unresolved D. In germline, CDR1 is SGHRS, CDR2 YFSETQ. Trimming removed 1 base from V and 0 bases from J, with 11 bases in between. The CDR3 contains 17 residues. CDR3 sequence: CASSLNSGSSYNSPLHF. The DNA for the CDR3 is TGCGCCAGCAGCTTGAACTCCGGGTCCTCCTATAATTCACCCCTCCACTTT.

The chain uses TRBV7-3 and TRBJ1-2, with D hard to call. Trimming removed 4 bases from V and 4 bases from J, with 22 bases in between. The CDR3 consists of 17 residues. The germline V gene encodes CDR1 SGHTA and CDR2 FQGTGA. Here the CDR3 reads CASSSTVPPYGVYGYTF. CDR3 in DNA: TGTGCCAGCAGCTCCACTGTACCCCCCTATGGTGTCTATGGCTACACCTTC.

The rearrangement uses TRBV29-1 and TRBJ1-2, with D possibly matching TRBD1 (5 bases). Germline CDR1 is SQVTM and CDR2 is ANQGSEA. V was trimmed by 4 bases and J by 3 bases, leaving 9 bases between them. CDR3 length equals 12 residues. CDR3 amino acids: CSVAGGDYGYTF. For the CDR3, the DNA is TGCAGCGTTGCCGGGGGTGACTATGGCTACACCTTC. The complete variable domain, with remaining parts taken from reference TRBV29-1 and TRBJ1-2, reads SAVISQKPSRDICQRGTSLTIQCQVDSQVTMMFWYRQQPGQSLTLIATANQGSEATYESGFVIDKFPISRPNLTFSTLTVSNMSPEDSSIYLCSVAGGDYGYTFGSGTRLTVV.

This clone was detected only a few times. This rearrangement joins TRBV19 to TRBJ2-7, with D tentatively TRBD1 (5 bases). The CDR3 contains 11 residues. V lost 5 bases and J 5 bases, leaving 7 bases between the germline ends. The germline V gene encodes CDR1 LNHDA and CDR2 SQIVND (reference sequence). CDR3 in DNA: TGTGCCAGTAGTCTAGGGGACGAGCAGTACTTC. Translating gives CASSLGDEQYF.

This clone was observed once. V is TRBV11-2 and J is TRBJ2-5; D ambiguous. The V end lost 1 base, the J end lost 5 bases, and 8 bases lay between the germline ends. Germline-derived CDR1 and CDR2 are SGHAT and FQNNGV. CDR3 length: 13 amino acids. The CDR3 sequence is CASSLGPRETQYF. CDR3 nucleotides: TGTGCCAGCAGCTTAGGCCCAAGGGAGACCCAGTACTTC.

This chain uses TRBV2 with TRBJ1-2; a possible D gene is TRBD1 (5 bases). In germline, CDR1 is SNHLY, CDR2 FYNNEI. V was cut by 6 bases and J by 5 bases, with 13 bases left in between. The CDR3 spans 13 residues. The CDR3, as DNA: TGTGCCAGCAGAGATCGGGACTTTTATGGCTACACCTTC. Protein product: CASRDRDFYGYTF.

The chain joins TRBV9 to TRBJ2-3, with 10 bases matching TRBD2. The CDR3 loop spans 16 amino acids. The germline V gene has CDR1 SGDLS and CDR2 YYNGEE. Trimming cost V 4 bases and J 4 bases; bases outside gene matches: 9. Here the CDR3 reads CASSPIAGGGPDTQYF. CDR3 in DNA: TGTGCCAGCAGCCCCATAGCGGGGGGCGGCCCAGATACGCAGTATTTT.

The chain links TRBV6-5 to TRBJ2-2; no clear D. The CDR3 extends over 14 amino acids. CDR1 and CDR2 (germline): MNHEY, SVGAGI. V was cut by 0 bases and J by 4 bases, with 6 bases left in between. The CDR3, as DNA: TGTGCCAGCAGTTACTCGCATTTCACCGGGGAGCTGTTTTTT. Its protein product is CASSYSHFTGELFF.

This chain links TRBV5-1 with TRBJ2-4; D perhaps matches TRBD1 (6 bases). V dropped 4 bases and J dropped 9 bases, with 14 bases sitting between them. Per the germline V gene, CDR1 is SGHRS and CDR2 is YFSETQ. The CDR3 has 13 residues. CDR3 sequence: CASSQQGWGIQYF. CDR3 nucleotides: TGCGCCAGCAGCCAACAGGGCTGGGGCATTCAGTACTTC.

This chain joins TRBV7-9 and TRBJ2-5; D is unclear. Looked up from germline, CDR1 is SEHNR and CDR2 is FQNEAQ (reference sequence). This CDR3 comprises 14 residues. V was clipped by 2 bases and J by 3 bases, with 10 bases between them. CDR3 protein: CASSLQTLEETQYF. CDR3 sequence (DNA): TGTGCCAGCAGCTTACAGACCCTCGAAGAGACCCAGTACTTC.